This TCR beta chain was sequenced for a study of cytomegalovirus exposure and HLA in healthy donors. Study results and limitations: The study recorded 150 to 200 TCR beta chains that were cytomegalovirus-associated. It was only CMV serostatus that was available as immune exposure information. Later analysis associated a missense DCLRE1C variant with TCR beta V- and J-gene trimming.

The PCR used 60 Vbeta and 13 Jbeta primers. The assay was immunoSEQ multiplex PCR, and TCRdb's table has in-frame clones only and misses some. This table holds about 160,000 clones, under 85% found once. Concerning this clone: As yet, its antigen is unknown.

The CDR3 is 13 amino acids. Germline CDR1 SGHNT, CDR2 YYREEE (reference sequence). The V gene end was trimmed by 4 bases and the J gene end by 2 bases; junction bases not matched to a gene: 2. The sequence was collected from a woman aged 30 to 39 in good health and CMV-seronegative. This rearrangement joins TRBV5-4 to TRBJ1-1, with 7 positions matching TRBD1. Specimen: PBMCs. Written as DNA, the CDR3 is TGTGCCAGCAGCCGGGACAGAAACACTGAAGCTTTCTTT. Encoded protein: CASSRDRNTEAFF. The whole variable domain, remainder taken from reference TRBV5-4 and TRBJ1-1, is ETGVTQSPTHLIKTRGQQVTLRCSSQSGHNTVSWYQQALGQGPQFIFQYYREEENGRGNFPPRFSGLQFPNYSSELNVNALELDDSALYLCASSRDRNTEAFFGQGTRLTVV.